A single T cell receptor (beta chain) is shown here with its context. Antigen unknown. These data come from a study of Ad26.COV2.S vaccination and SARS-CoV-2 variants. The wider study: The vaccine Ad26.COV2.S was put into the muscle once, or twice with 56 days between.

TCRdb keeps only in-frame clones here, not all; method: immunoSEQ multiplex PCR. Of 200,000 to 250,000 clones in the sample, roughly 90% were seen once. Germline V CDR1 and CDR2: SGHRS, YFSETQ. Germline trimming cut 0 bases from V and 6 bases from J; bases unmatched to any gene: 8. This CDR3 contains 16 residues. Whole-study findings and limits: Marked by substantial breadth, spike-specific CD8+ and CD4+ T cell responses were reportedly seen after vaccination.

Treatment meaning: around 19 received Ad26.COV2.S at low or high dose, single or two shots; a few received placebo; per-sample allocation not given. Collection of the samples took place on day 63 after the first injection of vaccine or placebo. Boston hosted the donor, who was an adult aged 18-55 years. Sample: peripheral blood, taken in a trial of Ad26.COV2.S vaccine versus placebo. This sequence originates from a person aged 18-60 years who received the Ad26.COV2.S COVID-19 vaccine or a placebo. The chain has TRBV5-1 and TRBJ1-5; 8 bases are shared with TRBD1. The CDR3: CASSLGAGGPIQPQHF. The CDR3 DNA reads TGCGCCAGCAGCTTGGGAGCAGGGGGCCCGATTCAGCCCCAGCATTTT.